What follows are 30 T cell receptor beta chains derived from one specimen sequenced in a study of cytomegalovirus exposure and HLA in healthy donors. The PCR contained 60 Vbeta and 13 Jbeta primers. Sequencing used immunoSEQ multiplex PCR; TCRdb keeps in-frame clones, though not all of them. The repertoire includes some 180,000 clones, about 85% of them detected once, and more than 1% sits in the top ten. Sequenced sample: PBMCs. Source of these receptors: a boy between 2 and 10 years old in good health and CMV-seronegative.

The chain is built from TRBV7-9 and TRBJ2-7; the match to TRBD2 covers 8 bases. CDR3 length: 12 residues. Germline V gene sequence: CDR1 SEHNR, CDR2 FQNEAQ (reference sequence). CDR3 sequence reads: CSTGGLAYEQYF. DNA for the CDR3: TGTTCCACGGGGGGGCTGGCCTACGAGCAGTACTTC.

The chain is built from TRBV6-1 and TRBJ2-3; possibly TRBD1 for D (6 bases). Per the germline V gene, CDR1 is MNHNS and CDR2 is SASEGT. V was clipped by 7 bases and J by 3 bases, with 11 bases between them. The length of the CDR3 is 13 residues. CDR3 sequence reads: CASIWGRTDTQYF. The CDR3 DNA follows: TGTGCCAGCATTTGGGGGCGAACAGATACGCAGTATTTT.

For the CDR3, the DNA is TGTGCCAGCAGCCATCAACTAGCTGGCTACGAGCAGTACTTC. Protein product: CASSHQLAGYEQYF. The chain links TRBV4-2 to TRBJ2-7, with TRBD2 as a possible D gene (6 bases). The CDR3 runs to 14 residues. Trimming pared 3 bases from V and 3 bases from J, leaving 12 bases between. CDR1 and CDR2 (germline): LGHNA, YNFKEQ.

The chain combines TRBV13 with TRBJ1-6, with D possibly matching TRBD1 (6 bases). CDR1 and CDR2 from the germline V gene are PRHDT and FYEKMQ (reference sequence). The CDR3 consists of 13 residues. Trimming cost V 10 bases and J 10 bases, with 17 bases left between them. The CDR3 sequence: CANPSTGGSPLHF. The CDR3 nucleotides are TGTGCCAACCCTTCGACAGGAGGATCACCCCTCCACTTT.

The gene calls are TRBV15 and TRBJ1-1, with D perhaps matching TRBD1 (6 bases). Germline CDR1 and CDR2: LNHNV and YYDKDF (reference sequence). Trimming cost V 0 bases and J 3 bases, with 29 bases left between them. The CDR3 has 21 residues. CDR3 region: CATSRDPLSPGGVKGDTEAFF. CDR3 bases: TGTGCCACCAGCAGAGACCCCCTGTCTCCGGGGGGCGTAAAGGGAGACACTGAAGCTTTCTTT.

This sequence joins TRBV30 and TRBJ1-1, with D possibly TRBD1 on 6 matching bases. The V and J ends lost 3 bases and 0 bases respectively, with 14 bases between them. The CDR3 has 15 residues. The germline CDR1 and CDR2 sequences are GTSNPN and SVGIG (reference sequence). CDR3 DNA: TGTGCCTGGAGCCATCCGCGGACAGTGAACACTGAAGCTTTCTTT. Amino acids: CAWSHPRTVNTEAFF.

Worth noting for this clone: An end of the junction differs from the germline gene, which may be a read error. This rearrangement joins TRBV19 to TRBJ2-3; the D gene is possibly TRBD1 (5 bases). The CDR3 loop spans 12 amino acids. Germline-derived CDR1 and CDR2 are LNHDA and SQIVND (reference sequence). The CDR3 here is CASRQGTDTQYF. Written as DNA, the CDR3 is TGTGCCTCTCGCCAGGGCACGGATACGCAGTATTTT.

The genes are TRBV5-6 and TRBJ1-1; TRBD1 matches at 8 bases. The germline CDR1 and CDR2 sequences are SGHDT and YYEEEE. The trim removed 2 bases at V and 1 base at J, leaving 1 base unmatched. The CDR3 contains 14 residues. CDR3: CASSFGTGNTEAFF. CDR3 nucleotides: TGTGCCAGCAGCTTTGGGACAGGGAACACTGAAGCTTTCTTT.

Only a few counts were recorded for this clone. V usage is TRBV6-5 and J usage is TRBJ2-7, with no clear D. In germline, CDR1 is MNHEY, CDR2 SVGAGI. V dropped 2 bases and J dropped 3 bases, with 8 bases sitting between them. This CDR3 region has 13 residues. The CDR3 spells CASSYESGYEQYF. Here the CDR3 DNA reads TGTGCCAGCAGTTACGAATCGGGCTACGAGCAGTACTTC.

The chain uses TRBV28 and TRBJ1-1, with D maybe TRBD1 (5 bases). CDR1 is MDHEN, CDR2 SYDVKM, per germline. The CDR3 consists of 15 residues. V lost 3 bases and J 8 bases, leaving 19 bases between the germline ends. CDR3 sequence (DNA): TGTGCCAGCAGTTTCTTCTGGCCACCCAGGGCAGAAGCTTTCTTT. This sequence encodes CASSFFWPPRAEAFF.

The chain is built from TRBV15 and TRBJ2-1; TRBD2 matches 9 bases. Germline V CDR1 and CDR2: LNHNV, YYDKDF (reference sequence). V trimming: 0 bases; J trimming: 5 bases; junction bases outside the gene matches: 5. The CDR3 sequence is 16 residues long. CDR3 in DNA: TGTGCCACCAGCAGAGATCCGGGACTAGCAAACAATGAGCAGTTCTTC. Residues: CATSRDPGLANNEQFF.

The count of this clone is one. V and J are TRBV29-1 and TRBJ1-1, with a possible D match to TRBD1 (5 bases). CDR3 size: 13 residues. Germline values: CDR1 SQVTM, CDR2 ANQGSEA. V was cut by 6 bases and J by 6 bases, with 17 bases left in between. In nucleotides, the CDR3 is TGCAGCGTGACTAAATCGGGGGTGTCTGAAGCTTTCTTT. Protein product: CSVTKSGVSEAFF.

The chain is built from TRBV6-1 and TRBJ2-6, with D possibly matching TRBD1 (6 bases). Trimming shortened V by 7 bases and J by 1 base, and 11 bases separated the two germline ends. Germline-derived CDR1 and CDR2 are MNHNS and SASEGT. The CDR3 covers 15 residues. CDR3 region: CASKETGSGANVLTF. CDR3 coding DNA: TGTGCCAGCAAGGAGACAGGTTCTGGGGCCAACGTCCTGACTTTC.

V usage is TRBV6-6 and J usage is TRBJ1-4; 7 bases fit TRBD1. V trimming: 4 bases; J trimming: 2 bases; junction bases outside the gene matches: 4. The CDR3 totals 15 residues. Germline loops: CDR1 MNHNY, CDR2 SVGAGI (reference sequence). The DNA for the CDR3 is TGTGCCAGCAGTTCCCCGACAGGGACTAATGAAAAACTGTTTTTT. It translates to CASSSPTGTNEKLFF.

The chain uses TRBV27 and TRBJ1-5; 8 bases are shared with TRBD1. The CDR3 spans 17 residues. Germline CDR1 is MNHEY and CDR2 is SMNVEV (reference sequence). V lost 1 base and J lost 6; bases outside the gene matches: 11. CDR3 sequence: CASSLFGVDRVVQPQHF. The CDR3 nucleotides read TGTGCCAGCAGTTTATTTGGCGTGGACAGGGTAGTTCAGCCCCAGCATTTT.

The chain has TRBV10-2 and TRBJ2-2; D might be TRBD2 (5 bases). The V and J ends lost 3 bases and 1 base respectively, with 12 bases between them. CDR1 and CDR2 (germline): WSHSY, SAAADI. This CDR3 has 16 residues. CDR3 DNA: TGCGCCAGCAGTGACATTGGGGAGAGGAACACCGGGGAGCTGTTTTTT. Its translation is CASSDIGERNTGELFF.

The V and J genes are TRBV6-5 and TRBJ1-5; D possibly corresponds to TRBD1 (6 bases). CDR1 MNHEY and CDR2 SVGAGI come from the germline V gene. This CDR3 contains 15 residues. Trimming stripped 7 bases from V and 0 bases from J, with 13 bases between. The DNA for the CDR3 is TGTGCCAGCACGCCCCACAGGGATAGCAATCAGCCCCAGCATTTT. Protein sequence: CASTPHRDSNQPQHF.

The chain employs TRBV4-1 and TRBJ2-7, with a possible D match to TRBD1 (5 bases). The V end was cut by 2 bases, the J end by 2 bases, with 13 bases between. Germline CDR1 is MGHRA and CDR2 is YSYEKL. The length of the CDR3 is 15 residues. In nucleotides, the CDR3 is TGCGCCAGCAGCCAAACGGCAGGGCTTACCTACGAGCAGTACTTC. It codes for CASSQTAGLTYEQYF.

The rearrangement joins TRBV14 to TRBJ2-7; TRBD1 aligns across 8 bases. Trimming removed 5 bases from V and 4 bases from J; junction bases left unmatched: 13. The CDR3 covers 16 residues. Germline CDR1 is SGHDN and CDR2 is FVKESK. The CDR3: CASSFLATGDHYEQYF. CDR3 nucleotides: TGTGCCAGCAGCTTCCTTGCGACAGGGGACCATTACGAGCAGTACTTC.

The J gene is TRBJ1-5, the V gene TRBV28; D gene unclear. The ends were cut back, 10 bases at V and 6 bases at J, with 16 bases in the middle. Germline lookup yields CDR1 MDHEN and CDR2 SYDVKM. The CDR3 contains 13 residues. CDR3 protein: CAITAINSQPQHF. The DNA of the CDR3 is TGTGCCATCACCGCGATCAACAGTCAGCCCCAGCATTTT.

The chain carries TRBV5-1 and TRBJ1-3; D is possibly TRBD1 (5 bases). In germline, CDR1 is SGHRS, CDR2 YFSETQ. CDR3 length: 17 amino acids. Trimming pared 4 bases from V and 1 base from J, leaving 18 bases between. The CDR3 coding sequence is TGCGCCAGCAGCCAAACTGGGGCAGGTCTGTCTGGAAACACCATATATTTT. Translation: CASSQTGAGLSGNTIYF.

The V gene is TRBV7-9, the J gene TRBJ2-3; unclear D gene. The CDR3 is 15 residues long. The V gene lost 4 bases and the J gene lost 0 bases, with 11 bases spanning the gap. Per the germline V gene, CDR1 is SEHNR and CDR2 is FQNEAQ (reference sequence). CDR3 DNA: TGTGCCAGCAGCTCCACCCTAGTAAGCACAGATACGCAGTATTTT. As protein: CASSSTLVSTDTQYF. Filled out from reference TRBV7-9 and TRBJ2-3, the complete variable domain reads DTGVSQNPRHKITKRGQNVTFRCDPISEHNRLYWYRQTLGQGPEFLTYFQNEAQLEKSRLLSDRFSAERPKGSFSTLEIQRTEQGDSAMYLCASSSTLVSTDTQYFGPGTRLTVL.

The V and J genes are TRBV9 and TRBJ2-7, with 9 bases aligning to TRBD1. This CDR3 has 15 residues. Germline V gene sequence: CDR1 SGDLS, CDR2 YYNGEE. Trimming cost V 3 bases and J 3 bases; bases outside gene matches: 7. The CDR3 reads CASSATGTGYYEQYF. CDR3 DNA sequence: TGTGCCAGCAGCGCCACCGGGACAGGGTACTACGAGCAGTACTTC.

The V gene is TRBV4-2, the J gene TRBJ2-1, with 11 nucleotides matching TRBD2. The V gene's germline CDR1 is LGHNA and CDR2 YNFKEQ. This CDR3 is built from 15 residues. V lost 4 bases, J lost 4 bases, and 3 bases stayed unmatched. CDR3 DNA: TGTGCCAGCAGCCGGGGACTAGCGGAATACAATGAGCAGTTCTTC. Residues: CASSRGLAEYNEQFF.

The gene calls are TRBV28 and TRBJ1-5; D unclear. The CDR3 totals 16 residues. Per germline, CDR1 MDHEN and CDR2 SYDVKM. Trimming shortened V by 5 bases and J by 0 bases, and 14 bases separated the two germline ends. CDR3 in DNA: TGTGCCAGCAGTCCGATCCACGGAGATAGCAATCAGCCCCAGCATTTT. Its protein product is CASSPIHGDSNQPQHF.

The chain uses TRBV19 and TRBJ1-1; 10 nucleotides match TRBD1. J gave up 6 bases and V 7 bases, and 14 bases lay outside the gene matches. Per the germline V gene, CDR1 is LNHDA and CDR2 is SQIVND (reference sequence). The CDR3 has 16 residues. The CDR3 loop reads CASNPGRDRGFPEAFF. The CDR3 DNA follows: TGTGCCAGTAACCCGGGGAGGGACAGGGGTTTCCCTGAAGCTTTCTTT.

This clone was observed once. This chain links TRBV30 with TRBJ2-7; TRBD2 is a possible D gene (7 bases). The CDR3 is 16 amino acids. Per the germline V gene, CDR1 is GTSNPN and CDR2 is SVGIG (reference sequence). V was cut by 1 base and J by 3 bases, with 19 bases left in between. The CDR3 DNA reads as TGTGCCTGGAGTGGAACCGTGGGGGGGCTAGACTACGAGCAGTACTTC. It yields the protein CAWSGTVGGLDYEQYF.

V and J are TRBV9 and TRBJ2-1; 8 bases agree with TRBD2. The V gene's germline CDR1 is SGDLS and CDR2 YYNGEE. The CDR3 is made up of 15 amino acids. Trimming at V came to 2 bases and at J to 3 bases, leaving 4 bases not matched to a gene. The CDR3 sequence: CASSVGSGIYNEQFF. The CDR3 bases are TGTGCCAGCAGCGTTGGTAGCGGGATCTACAATGAGCAGTTCTTC. Supplemented by reference TRBV9 and TRBJ2-1, the full variable domain reads DSGVTQTPKHLITATGQRVTLRCSPRSGDLSVYWYQQSLDQGLQFLIQYYNGEERAKGNILERFSAQQFPDLHSELNLSSLELGDSALYFCASSVGSGIYNEQFFGPGTRLTVL.

The chain couples TRBV27 to TRBJ2-5; TRBD2 is a possible D gene (5 bases). The CDR3 length is 14 residues. The V gene lost 5 bases and the J gene lost 2 bases, with 12 bases spanning the gap. Per the germline V gene, CDR1 is MNHEY and CDR2 is SMNVEV (reference sequence). The CDR3 nucleotides read TGTGCCAGCAGTCGAGGACTGCTGCAAGAGACCCAGTACTTC. Translated, it gives CASSRGLLQETQYF.

This clone was seen ten or more times. The chain employs TRBV27 and TRBJ1-6, with 7 nucleotides matching TRBD1. The CDR3 length is 17 residues. The V segment lost 6 bases and the J segment 3 bases; nucleotides outside the gene matches: 11. CDR1 is MNHEY and CDR2 is SMNVEV in the germline V gene (reference sequence). CDR3 sequence (DNA): TGTGCCAGCAGCCTGACAGGGTTTCCTTACTATAATTCACCCCTCCACTTT. Its translation: CASSLTGFPYYNSPLHF.